This T cell receptor beta chain comes out of a study of Ad26.COV2.S vaccination and SARS-CoV-2 variants. Stated treatment: some 20 received Ad26.COV2.S at low or high dose, single or two shots; 5 received placebo; per-sample allocation not given. Collection of the samples took place on day 63 after the first injection of vaccine or placebo. An adult aged 18-55 years in Boston served as the donor. Assay: immunoSEQ multiplex PCR; the TCRdb copy retains only in-frame clones and omits some. Found here are some 330,000 clones, 85% to 90% of them singletons; the top ten hold 5.5%. The CDR3 totals 11 residues. Trimming stripped 5 bases from V and 7 bases from J, with 8 bases between. The germline gives CDR1 MNHEY, CDR2 SVGEGT.

The chain employs TRBV6-2 or TRBV6-3 and TRBJ1-2; D call uncertain. This TCR was sampled from a person aged 18-65 years who received the Ad26.COV2.S COVID-19 vaccine or a placebo. The material was peripheral blood, obtained in a trial of Ad26.COV2.S vaccine versus placebo. This chain's CDR3 is CASSTSIGYTF. The CDR3 DNA is TGTGCCAGCAGTACCTCTATTGGCTACACCTTC.